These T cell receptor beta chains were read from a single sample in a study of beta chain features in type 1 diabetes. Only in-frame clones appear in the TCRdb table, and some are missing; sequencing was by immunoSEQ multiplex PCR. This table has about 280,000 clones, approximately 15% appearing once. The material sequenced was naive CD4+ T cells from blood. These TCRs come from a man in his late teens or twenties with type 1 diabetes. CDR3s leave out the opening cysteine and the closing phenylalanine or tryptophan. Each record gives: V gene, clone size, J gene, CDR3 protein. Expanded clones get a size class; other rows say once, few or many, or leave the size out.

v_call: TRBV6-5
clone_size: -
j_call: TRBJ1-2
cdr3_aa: ASTGQGNWLAT

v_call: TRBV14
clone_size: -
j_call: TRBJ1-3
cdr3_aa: ASSEGGGTWSGNTIY

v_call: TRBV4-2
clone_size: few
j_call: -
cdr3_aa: ASSQDRGGEPYEQY

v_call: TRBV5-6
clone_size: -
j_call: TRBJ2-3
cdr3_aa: ASSLPPTGTDTQY

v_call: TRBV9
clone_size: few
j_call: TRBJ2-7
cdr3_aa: ASSADLGGSNGVQY

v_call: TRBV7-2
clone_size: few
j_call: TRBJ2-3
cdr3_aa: ASSLAGGSSTDTQY

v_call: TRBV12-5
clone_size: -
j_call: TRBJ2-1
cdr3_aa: ASGTLPGNEQF

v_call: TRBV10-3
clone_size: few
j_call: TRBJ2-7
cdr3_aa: AISERGQNEQY

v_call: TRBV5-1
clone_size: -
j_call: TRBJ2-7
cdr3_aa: ASSLVHGSEQY

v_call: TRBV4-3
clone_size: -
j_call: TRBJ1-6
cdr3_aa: ASSHSLQGYNSPLH

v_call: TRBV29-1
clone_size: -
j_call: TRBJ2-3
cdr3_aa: SVEGSGDTQY

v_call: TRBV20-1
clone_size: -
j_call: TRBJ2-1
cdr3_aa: SALLYNEQF

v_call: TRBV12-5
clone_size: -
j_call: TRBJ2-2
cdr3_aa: ASGLVLGQADNTGELF

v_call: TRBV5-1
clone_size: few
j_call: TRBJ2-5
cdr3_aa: ASSPIRGAGETQY

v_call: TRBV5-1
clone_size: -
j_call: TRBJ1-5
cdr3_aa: ASSQGTENQPQH

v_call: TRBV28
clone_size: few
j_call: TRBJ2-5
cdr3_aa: ASFPSPLRVETQY

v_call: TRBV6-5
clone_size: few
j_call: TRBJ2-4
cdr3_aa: ASSVDGGNIQY

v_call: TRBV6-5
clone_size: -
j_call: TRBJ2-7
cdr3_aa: ASSSTTGVWQY

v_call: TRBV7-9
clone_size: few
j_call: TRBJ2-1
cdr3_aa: ASSLVRDYNEQF

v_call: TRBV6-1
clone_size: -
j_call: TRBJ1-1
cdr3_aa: ASNDKRGWTEAF

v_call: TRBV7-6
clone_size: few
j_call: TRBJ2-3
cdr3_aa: ASRTGAWDTQY

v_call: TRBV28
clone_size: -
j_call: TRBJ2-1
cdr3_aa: ASSLSPQSEQF

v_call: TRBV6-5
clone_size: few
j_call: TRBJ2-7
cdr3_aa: ASSPQGLSYEQY

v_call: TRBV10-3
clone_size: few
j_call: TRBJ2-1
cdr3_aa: AIGTGNNEQF

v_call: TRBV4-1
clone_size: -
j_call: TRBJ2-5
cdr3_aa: ASSQVAGVRGETQY

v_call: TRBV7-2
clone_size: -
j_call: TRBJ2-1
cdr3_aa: ASSLMGPTYNEQF

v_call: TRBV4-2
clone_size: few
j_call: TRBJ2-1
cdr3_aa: ASSQDPSGPYNEQF

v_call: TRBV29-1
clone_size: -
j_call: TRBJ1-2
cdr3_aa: SARTGDYGYT

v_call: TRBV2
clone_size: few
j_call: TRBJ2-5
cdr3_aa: ASGGLAGYQETQY

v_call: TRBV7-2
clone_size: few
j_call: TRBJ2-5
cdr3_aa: ARGLWGTREETQY

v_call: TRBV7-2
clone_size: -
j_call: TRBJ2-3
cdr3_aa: ASSLPWDRGTDTQY

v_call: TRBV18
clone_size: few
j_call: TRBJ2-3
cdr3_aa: ASSPPNPVNTDTQY

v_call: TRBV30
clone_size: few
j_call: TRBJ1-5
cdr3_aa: AQGAVGQPQH

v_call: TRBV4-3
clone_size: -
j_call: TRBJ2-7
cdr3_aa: ASSQPSVRARGGFYEQY

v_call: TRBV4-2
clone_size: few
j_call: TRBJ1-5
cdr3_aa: ASSQGEGPQH

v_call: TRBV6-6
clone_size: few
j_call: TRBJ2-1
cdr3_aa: ASSSGPQEQF